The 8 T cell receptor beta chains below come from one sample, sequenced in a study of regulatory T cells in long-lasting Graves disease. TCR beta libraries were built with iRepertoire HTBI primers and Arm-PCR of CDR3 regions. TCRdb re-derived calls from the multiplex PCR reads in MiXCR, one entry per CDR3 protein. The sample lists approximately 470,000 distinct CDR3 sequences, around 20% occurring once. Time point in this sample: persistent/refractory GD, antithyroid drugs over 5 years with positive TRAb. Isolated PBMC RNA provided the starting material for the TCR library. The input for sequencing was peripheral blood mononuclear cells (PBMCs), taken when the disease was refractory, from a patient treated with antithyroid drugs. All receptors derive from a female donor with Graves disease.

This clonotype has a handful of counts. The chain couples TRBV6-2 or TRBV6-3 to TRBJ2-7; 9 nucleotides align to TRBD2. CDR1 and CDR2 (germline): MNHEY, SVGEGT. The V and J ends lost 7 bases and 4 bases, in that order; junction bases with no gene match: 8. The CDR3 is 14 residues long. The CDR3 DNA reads TGTGCCAGCATTCAAGCGGGAGGCGGGTACGAGCAGTACTTC. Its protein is CASIQAGGGYEQYF.

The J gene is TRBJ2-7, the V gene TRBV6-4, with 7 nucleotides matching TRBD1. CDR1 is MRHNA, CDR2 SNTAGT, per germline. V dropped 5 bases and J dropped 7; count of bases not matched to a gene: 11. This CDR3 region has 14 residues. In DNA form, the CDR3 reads TGTGCCAGCAGTTACCCGGACAGGCCGGGGGAGCAGTACTTC. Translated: CASSYPDRPGEQYF.

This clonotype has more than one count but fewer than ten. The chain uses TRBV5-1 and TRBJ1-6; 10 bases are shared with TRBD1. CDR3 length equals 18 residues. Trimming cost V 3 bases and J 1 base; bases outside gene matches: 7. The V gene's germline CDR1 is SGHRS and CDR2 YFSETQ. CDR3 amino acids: CASSSGTGATSYNSPLHF. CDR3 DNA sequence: TGCGCCAGCAGCTCCGGGACAGGGGCCACTTCCTATAATTCACCCCTCCACTTT.

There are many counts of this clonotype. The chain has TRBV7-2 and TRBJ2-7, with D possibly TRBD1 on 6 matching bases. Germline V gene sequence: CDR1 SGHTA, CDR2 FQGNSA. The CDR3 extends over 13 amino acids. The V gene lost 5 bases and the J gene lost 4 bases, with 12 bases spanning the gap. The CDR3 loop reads CASSQDRLYEQYF. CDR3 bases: TGTGCCAGCAGCCAAGACAGGTTATACGAGCAGTACTTC. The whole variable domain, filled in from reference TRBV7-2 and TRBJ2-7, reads GAGVSQSPSNKVTEKGKDVELRCDPISGHTALYWYRQSLGQGLEFLIYFQGNSAPDKSGLPSDRFSAERTGGSVSTLTIQRTQQEDSAVYLCASSQDRLYEQYFGPGTRLTVT.

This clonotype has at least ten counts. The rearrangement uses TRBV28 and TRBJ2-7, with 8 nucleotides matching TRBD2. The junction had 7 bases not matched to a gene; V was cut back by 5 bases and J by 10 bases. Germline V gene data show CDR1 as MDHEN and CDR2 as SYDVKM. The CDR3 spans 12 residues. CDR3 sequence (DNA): TGTGCCAGCAGTCGGGGGGGCCCAAAACAGTACTTC. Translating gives CASSRGGPKQYF.

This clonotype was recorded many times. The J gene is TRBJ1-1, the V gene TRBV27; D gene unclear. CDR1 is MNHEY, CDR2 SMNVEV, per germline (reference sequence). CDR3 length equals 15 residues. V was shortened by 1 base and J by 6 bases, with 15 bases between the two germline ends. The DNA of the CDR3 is TGTGCCAGCAGTTTATATTTGGGTGTGGTCTCTGAAGCTTTCTTT. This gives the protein CASSLYLGVVSEAFF.

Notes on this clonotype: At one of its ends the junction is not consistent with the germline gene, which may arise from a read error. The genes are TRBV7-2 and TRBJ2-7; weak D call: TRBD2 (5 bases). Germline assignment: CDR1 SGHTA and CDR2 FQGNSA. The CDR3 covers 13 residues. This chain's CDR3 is CASSLASSHEQYF. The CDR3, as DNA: TGTGCCAGCAGCTTGGCTAGCTCCCACGAGCAGTACTTC.

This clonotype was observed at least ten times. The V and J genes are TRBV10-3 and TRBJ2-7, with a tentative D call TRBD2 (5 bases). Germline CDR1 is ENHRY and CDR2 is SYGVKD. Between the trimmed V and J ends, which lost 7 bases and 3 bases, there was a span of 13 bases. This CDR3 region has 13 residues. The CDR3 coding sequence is TGTGCCATCAAGGAGGACGGAAGCTACGAGCAGTACTTC. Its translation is CAIKEDGSYEQYF.